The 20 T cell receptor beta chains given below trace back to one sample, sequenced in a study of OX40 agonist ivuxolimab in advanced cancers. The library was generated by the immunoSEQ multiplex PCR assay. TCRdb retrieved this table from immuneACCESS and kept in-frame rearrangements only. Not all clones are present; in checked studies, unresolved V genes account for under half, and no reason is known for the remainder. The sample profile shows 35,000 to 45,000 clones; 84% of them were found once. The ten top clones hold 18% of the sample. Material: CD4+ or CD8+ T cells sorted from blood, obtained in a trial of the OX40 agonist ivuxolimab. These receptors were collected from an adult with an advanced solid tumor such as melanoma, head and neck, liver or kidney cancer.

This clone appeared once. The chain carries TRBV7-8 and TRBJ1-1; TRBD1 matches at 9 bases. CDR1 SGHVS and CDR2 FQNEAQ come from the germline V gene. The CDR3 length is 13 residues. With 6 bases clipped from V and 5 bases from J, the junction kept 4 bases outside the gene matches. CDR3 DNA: TGTGCCAGCAGGGAGACAGGGGGGACTGAAGCTTTCTTT. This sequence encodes CASRETGGTEAFF.

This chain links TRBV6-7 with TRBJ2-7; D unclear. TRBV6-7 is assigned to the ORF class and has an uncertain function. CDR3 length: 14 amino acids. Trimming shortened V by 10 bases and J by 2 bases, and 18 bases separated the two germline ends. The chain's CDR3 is CATSRTIFTYEQYF. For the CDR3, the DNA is TGTGCCACCTCCCGGACCATATTCACCTACGAGCAGTACTTC.

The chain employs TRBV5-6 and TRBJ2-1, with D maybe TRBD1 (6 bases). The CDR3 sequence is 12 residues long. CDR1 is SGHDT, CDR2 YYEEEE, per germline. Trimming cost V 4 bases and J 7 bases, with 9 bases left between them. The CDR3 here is CASSPQGNEQFF. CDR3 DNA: TGTGCCAGCAGCCCCCAGGGGAATGAGCAGTTCTTC.

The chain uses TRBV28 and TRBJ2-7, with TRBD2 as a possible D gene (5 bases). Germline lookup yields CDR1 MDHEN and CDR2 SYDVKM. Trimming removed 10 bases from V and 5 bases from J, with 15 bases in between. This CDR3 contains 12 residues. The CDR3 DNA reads TGTGCCACCGCCCCCGGGGTCGACGAGCAGTACTTC. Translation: CATAPGVDEQYF.

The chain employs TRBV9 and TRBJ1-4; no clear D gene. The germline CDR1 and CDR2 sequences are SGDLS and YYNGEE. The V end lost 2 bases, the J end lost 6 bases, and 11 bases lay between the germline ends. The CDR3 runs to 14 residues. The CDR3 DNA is TGTGCCAGCAGCGTGGGGAGCCTAGATGAAAAACTGTTTTTT. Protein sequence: CASSVGSLDEKLFF.

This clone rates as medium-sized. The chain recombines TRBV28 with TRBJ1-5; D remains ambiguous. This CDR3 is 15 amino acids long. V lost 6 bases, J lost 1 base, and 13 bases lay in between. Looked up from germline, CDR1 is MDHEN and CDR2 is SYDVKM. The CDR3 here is CASSPLLGSNQPQHF. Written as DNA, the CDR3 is TGTGCCAGCAGCCCACTTTTGGGGAGCAATCAGCCCCAGCATTTT.

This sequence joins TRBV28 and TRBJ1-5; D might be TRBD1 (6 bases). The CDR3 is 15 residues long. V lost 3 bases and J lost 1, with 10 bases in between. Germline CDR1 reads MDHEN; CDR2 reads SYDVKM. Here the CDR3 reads CASSFRGGSNQPQHF. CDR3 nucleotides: TGTGCCAGCAGTTTCAGAGGGGGGAGCAATCAGCCCCAGCATTTT.

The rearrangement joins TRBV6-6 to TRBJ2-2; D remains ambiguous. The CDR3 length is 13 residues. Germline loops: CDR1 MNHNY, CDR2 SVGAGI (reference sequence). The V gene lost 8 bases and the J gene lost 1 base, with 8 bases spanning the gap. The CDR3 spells CASFHRNTGELFF. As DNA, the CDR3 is TGTGCCAGCTTCCACCGGAACACCGGGGAGCTGTTTTTT.

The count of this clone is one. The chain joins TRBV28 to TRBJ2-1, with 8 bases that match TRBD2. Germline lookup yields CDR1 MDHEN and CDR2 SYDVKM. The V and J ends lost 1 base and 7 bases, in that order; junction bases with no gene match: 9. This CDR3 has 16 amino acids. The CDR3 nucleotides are TGTGCCAGCAGTTTATCCTGGGGACTAGTCAAGAATGAGCAGTTCTTC. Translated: CASSLSWGLVKNEQFF. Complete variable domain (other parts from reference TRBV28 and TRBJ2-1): DVKVTQSSRYLVKRTGEKVFLECVQDMDHENMFWYRQDPGLGLRLIYFSYDVKMKEKGDIPEGYSVSREKKERFSLILESASTNQTSMYLCASSLSWGLVKNEQFFGPGTRLTVL.

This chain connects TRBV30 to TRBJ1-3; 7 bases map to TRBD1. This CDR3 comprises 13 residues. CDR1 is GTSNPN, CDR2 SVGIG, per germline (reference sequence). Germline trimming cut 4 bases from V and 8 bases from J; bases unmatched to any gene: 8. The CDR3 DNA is TGTGCCTGGAATTACAGGGGACCTGACACCATATATTTT. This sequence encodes CAWNYRGPDTIYF. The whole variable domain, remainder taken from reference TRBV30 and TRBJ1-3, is SQTIHQWPATLVQPVGSPLSLECTVEGTSNPNLYWYRQAAGRGLQLLFYSVGIGQISSEVPQNLSASRPQDRQFILSSKKLLLSDSGFYLCAWNYRGPDTIYFGEGSWLTVV.

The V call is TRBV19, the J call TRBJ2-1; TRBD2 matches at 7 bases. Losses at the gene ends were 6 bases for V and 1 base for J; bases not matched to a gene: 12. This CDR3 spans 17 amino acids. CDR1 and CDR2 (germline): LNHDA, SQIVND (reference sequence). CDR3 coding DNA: TGTGCCAGTAGCTCACTAAGGGCGGGAGAATCCTACAATGAGCAGTTCTTC. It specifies CASSSLRAGESYNEQFF. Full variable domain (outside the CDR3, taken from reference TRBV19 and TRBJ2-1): DGGITQSPKYLFRKEGQNVTLSCEQNLNHDAMYWYRQDPGQGLRLIYYSQIVNDFQKGDIAEGYSVSREKKESFPLTVTSAQKNPTAFYLCASSSLRAGESYNEQFFGPGTRLTVL.

CDR3 sequence: CASSFTQGPYEQYF. CDR3 in DNA: TGTGCCAGCAGCTTTACACAGGGGCCCTACGAGCAGTACTTC. This chain connects TRBV7-9 to TRBJ2-7; the match to TRBD1 covers 7 bases. The germline V gene encodes CDR1 SEHNR and CDR2 FQNEAQ (reference sequence). Germline trimming cut 3 bases from V and 2 bases from J; bases unmatched to any gene: 4. The CDR3 spans 14 residues.

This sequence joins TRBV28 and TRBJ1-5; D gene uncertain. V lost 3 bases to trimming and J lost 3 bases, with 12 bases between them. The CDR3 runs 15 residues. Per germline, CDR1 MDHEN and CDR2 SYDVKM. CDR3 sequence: CASSLDGEFNQPQHF. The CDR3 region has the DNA TGTGCCAGCAGTTTGGACGGGGAGTTCAATCAGCCCCAGCATTTT.

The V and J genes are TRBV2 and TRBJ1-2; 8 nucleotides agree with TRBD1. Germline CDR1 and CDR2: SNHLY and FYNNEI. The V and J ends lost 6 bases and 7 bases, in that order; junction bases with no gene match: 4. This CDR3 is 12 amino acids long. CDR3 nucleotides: TGTGCCAGCAGACAAACAGGGGGTGGCTACACCTTC. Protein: CASRQTGGGYTF.

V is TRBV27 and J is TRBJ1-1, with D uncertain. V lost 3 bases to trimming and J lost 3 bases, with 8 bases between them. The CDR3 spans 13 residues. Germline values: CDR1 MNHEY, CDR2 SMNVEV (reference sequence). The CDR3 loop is CASSFWGYTEAFF. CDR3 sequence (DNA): TGTGCCAGCAGTTTTTGGGGATACACTGAAGCTTTCTTT.

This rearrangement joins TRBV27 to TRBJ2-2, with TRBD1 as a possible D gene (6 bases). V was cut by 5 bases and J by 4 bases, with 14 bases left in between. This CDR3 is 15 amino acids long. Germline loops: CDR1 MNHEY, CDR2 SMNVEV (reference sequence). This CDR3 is CASSPTGFGTGELFF. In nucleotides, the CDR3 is TGTGCCAGCAGTCCAACAGGGTTTGGCACCGGGGAGCTGTTTTTT.

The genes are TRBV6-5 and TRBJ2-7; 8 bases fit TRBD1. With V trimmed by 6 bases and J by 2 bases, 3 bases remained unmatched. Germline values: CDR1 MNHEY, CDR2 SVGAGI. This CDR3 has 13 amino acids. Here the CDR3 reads CASRMGQAYEQYF. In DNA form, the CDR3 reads TGTGCCAGCAGAATGGGACAGGCCTACGAGCAGTACTTC.

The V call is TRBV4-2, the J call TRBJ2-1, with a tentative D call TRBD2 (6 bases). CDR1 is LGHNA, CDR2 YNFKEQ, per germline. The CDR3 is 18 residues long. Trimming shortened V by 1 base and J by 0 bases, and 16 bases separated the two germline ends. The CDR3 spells CASSQARGGVSSYNEQFF. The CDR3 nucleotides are TGTGCCAGCAGCCAAGCTCGAGGCGGGGTGAGCTCCTACAATGAGCAGTTCTTC.

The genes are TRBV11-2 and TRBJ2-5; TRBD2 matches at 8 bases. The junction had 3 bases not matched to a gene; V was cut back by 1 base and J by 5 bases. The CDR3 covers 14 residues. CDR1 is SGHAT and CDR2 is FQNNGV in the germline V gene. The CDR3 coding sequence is TGTGCCAGCAGCTTAGTAGTAGCGGGGGAGACCCAGTACTTC. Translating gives CASSLVVAGETQYF.

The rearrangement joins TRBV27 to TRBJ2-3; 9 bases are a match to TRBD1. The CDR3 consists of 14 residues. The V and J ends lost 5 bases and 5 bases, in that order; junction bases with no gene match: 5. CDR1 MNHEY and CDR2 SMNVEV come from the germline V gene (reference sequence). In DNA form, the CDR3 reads TGTGCCAGCAGTCACAGGGGGCTCGGAGATACGCAGTATTTT. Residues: CASSHRGLGDTQYF.